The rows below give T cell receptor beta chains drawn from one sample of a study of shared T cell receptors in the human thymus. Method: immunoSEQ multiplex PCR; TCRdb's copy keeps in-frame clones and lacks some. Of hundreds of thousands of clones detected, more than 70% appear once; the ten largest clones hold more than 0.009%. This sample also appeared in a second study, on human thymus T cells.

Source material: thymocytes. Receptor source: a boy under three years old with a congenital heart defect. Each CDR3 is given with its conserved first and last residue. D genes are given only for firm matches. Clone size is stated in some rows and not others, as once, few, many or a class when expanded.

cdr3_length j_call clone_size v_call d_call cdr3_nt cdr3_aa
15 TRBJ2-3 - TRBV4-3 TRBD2 TGCGCCAGCAGCCAAGATCGAGCGGGGGTGAGTACGCAGTATTTT CASSQDRAGVSTQYF
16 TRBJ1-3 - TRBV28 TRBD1 TGTGCCAGCAGTCCCGGGGACAGGGGGCCTGGAAACACCATATATTTT CASSPGDRGPGNTIYF
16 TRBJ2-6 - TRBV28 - TGTGCCAGCAGTTTGAACAGGAGGGCTGGGGCCAACGTCCTGACTTTC CASSLNRRAGANVLTF
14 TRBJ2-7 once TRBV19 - TGTGCCACCCTGGAGGGCTTAAGCTCCTACGAGCAGTACTTC CATLEGLSSYEQYF
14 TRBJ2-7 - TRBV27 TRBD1 TGTGCCAGCAGTTCAGGACAGGAAGCCTACGAGCAGTACTTC CASSSGQEAYEQYF
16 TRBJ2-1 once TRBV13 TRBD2 TGTGCCAGCAGCGCCCACCCTAGCGGATCCTACAATGAGCAGTTCTTC CASSAHPSGSYNEQFF
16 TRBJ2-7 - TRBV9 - TGTGCCAGCAGCGTAGGTCGTGGGGACATCGCCTACGAGCAGTACTTC CASSVGRGDIAYEQYF
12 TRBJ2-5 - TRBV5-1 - TGCGCCAGCAGCGTAGCAAAAGAGACCCAGTACTTC CASSVAKETQYF
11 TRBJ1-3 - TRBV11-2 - TGTGCCAGCAGCTTAGGGGCCACCATATATTTT CASSLGATIYF
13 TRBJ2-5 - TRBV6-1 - TGTGCCAGCAGTAAAGGGGCGGGGGAGACCCAGTACTTC CASSKGAGETQYF
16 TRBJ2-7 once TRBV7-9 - TGTGCCAGCAGCCGTATGGGGGGTTACTCACCCTACGAGCAGTACTTC CASSRMGGYSPYEQYF
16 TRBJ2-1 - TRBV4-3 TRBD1 TGCGCCAGCAGCCAGCGACAGGGGCCTGGGCACAATGAGCAGTTCTTC CASSQRQGPGHNEQFF
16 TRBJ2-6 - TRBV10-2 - TGCGCCAGCAGCGGCACAGGGAGCTCTGGGGCCAACGTCCTGACTTTC CASSGTGSSGANVLTF
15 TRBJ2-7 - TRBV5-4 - TGTGCCAGCAGCCCGCCCGGGACACCTTCCTACGAGCAGTACTTC CASSPPGTPSYEQYF
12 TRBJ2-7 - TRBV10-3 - TGTGCCACGGAGGGACAGAACTACGAGCAGTACTTC CATEGQNYEQYF
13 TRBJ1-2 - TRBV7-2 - TGTGCCAGCAGCACAACAGACCCCTATGGCTACACCTTC CASSTTDPYGYTF
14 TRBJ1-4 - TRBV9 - TGTGCCAGCAGCCCCAGTGGCCGTAATGAAAAACTGTTTTTT CASSPSGRNEKLFF
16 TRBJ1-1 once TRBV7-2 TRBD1 TGTGCCAGCAGCTTCAGACAGGGGGTGATGAACACTGAAGCTTTCTTT CASSFRQGVMNTEAFF
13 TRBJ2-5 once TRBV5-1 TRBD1 TGCGCCAGCAGCGGGACAGGGGGGGAGACCCAGTACTTC CASSGTGGETQYF
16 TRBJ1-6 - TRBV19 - TGTGCCAGTAGTATTGGACAGCTACCCTATAATTCACCCCTCCACTTT CASSIGQLPYNSPLHF
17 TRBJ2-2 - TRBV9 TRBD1 TGTGCCAGCAGCCCCCCCCGGGACAGGCCCAACACCGGGGAGCTGTTTTTT CASSPPRDRPNTGELFF
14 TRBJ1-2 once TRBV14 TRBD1 TGTGCCAGCAGCCGGACGACAGGGACTGCGTGCTACACCTTC CASSRTTGTACYTF